This T cell receptor beta chain stems from a study of cytomegalovirus exposure and HLA in healthy donors. Study-wide findings and caveats: Later work found most CMV-associated TCR beta chains apparently HLA-restricted.

This clone showed up just a few times. The target antigen is unknown. The PCR ran on 60 Vbeta and 13 Jbeta primers. The method was immunoSEQ multiplex PCR; TCRdb's version includes in-frame clones alone and lacks a portion of them. Of fewer than 200,000 clones in the sample, around a tenth were seen once. CDR1 DFQATT and CDR2 SNEGSKA come from the germline V gene (reference sequence). The ends were cut back, 6 bases at V and 7 bases at J, with 10 bases in the middle. The CDR3 is made up of 11 amino acids. The genes are TRBV20-1 and TRBJ2-1, with D perhaps TRBD2 (5 bases). The sequenced sample was PBMCs. The receptor was derived from a woman younger than 45 in good health and CMV-seropositive. This CDR3 is CSAKRTNEQFF. The CDR3 DNA reads as TGCAGTGCCAAGCGGACTAATGAGCAGTTCTTC.